These 2 T cell receptor beta chains were sequenced from one sample in a study of neoadjuvant anti-PD-1 for oral cavity cancer. Sequenced by immunoSEQ multiplex PCR; TCRdb stores in-frame clones only, minus some. Among 35,000 to 40,000 clones listed, 35% to 40% were seen once. Noted time point: after neoadjuvant nivolumab, at surgical resection. The sequenced sample was tumor tissue, obtained after nivolumab (anti-PD-1) treatment. The origin of the receptors is a person aged 40 to 85 with oral cavity squamous cell carcinoma.

This clone was seen more than once but under ten times. The V and J genes are TRBV11-2 and TRBJ2-2, with D perhaps matching TRBD2 (6 bases). The germline CDR1 and CDR2 sequences are SGHAT and FQNNGV. The V gene lost 7 bases and the J gene lost 5 bases, with 23 bases spanning the gap. The CDR3 has 17 residues. CDR3 residues: CASTPIYWTTRTGELFF. The CDR3 DNA reads as TGTGCCAGCACACCCATCTACTGGACTACACGGACCGGGGAGCTGTTTTTT.

This clone was detected only a few times. This CDR3 reads CASSYLTGDGYTF. CDR3 bases: TGTGCCAGCAGTTACCTGACAGGCGATGGCTACACCTTC. This chain links TRBV28 with TRBJ1-2; D may be TRBD1 (6 bases). This CDR3 has 13 residues. V shed 4 bases and J shed 6 bases, with 12 bases lying between them. The V gene's germline CDR1 is MDHEN and CDR2 SYDVKM.